This TCR beta chain originates from a study of blood T cell repertoires in COVID-19. Study overall: Whether acute or convalescent, the COVID-19 samples came from the United States, Italy and Spain. PBMCs, B-cell-depleted T cells, or T cells were the source of the cDNA or gDNA that made up the material.

V dropped 5 bases and J dropped 1 base, with 9 bases sitting between them. Germline CDR1 reads MNHEY; CDR2 reads SMNVEV (reference sequence). This CDR3 has 14 amino acids. Authors' processing steps: By means of reference gene primer amplification, nucleated cell counts were estimated. Assay used: immunoSEQ multiplex PCR; TCRdb lists only in-frame clones, some missing. V, J and clone size are those of that table, while D and trimming were read from the DNA. The sample carries tens of thousands of clones, 85% to 90% recorded once. Specimen: peripheral blood. V is TRBV27 and J is TRBJ1-5; D is perhaps TRBD1 (5 bases). The receptor comes from a human donor in a cohort sampled during active COVID-19. CDR3 bases: TGTGCCAGCAGTATTTCAGGGAGCAATCAGCCCCAGCATTTT. Amino acid sequence: CASSISGSNQPQHF.